Listed here are 29 T cell receptor beta chains from one sample, sequenced in a study of T cell clonality in common variable immunodeficiency. Profiling relied on immunoSEQ multiplex PCR, and the TCRdb table lists in-frame clones only, not all of them. This sample carries 30,000 to 35,000 clones, none of them present only once. Study-level points and caveats: In common variable immunodeficiency, TCR beta chains reportedly carried fewer deletions and N-nucleotide insertions.

No cognate antigen is known for these TCRs. Sequenced material: peripheral blood mononuclear cells. All receptors come from a human donor with common variable immunodeficiency.

This clone was picked up many times. The sequenced fragment ends 3 residues before the CDR3 boundary, so the rest is inferred from the germline J gene. V and J are TRBV20-1 and TRBJ1-5; D gene unclear. Germline CDR1 is DFQATT and CDR2 is SNEGSKA (reference sequence). The V gene lost 5 bases and the J gene lost 4 bases, with 6 bases spanning the gap. This CDR3 region has 11 residues. The CDR3 DNA, read in part, is TGCAGTGCTTCGGTAAATCAGCCC. Protein product: CSASVNQP. Given in full, the CDR3 is CSASVNQPQHF.

On this clone itself: From the germline J gene comes the end of the CDR3, since the read stops 3 residues before it. The J gene is TRBJ1-1, the V gene TRBV5-6, with D perhaps matching TRBD1 (5 bases). Trimming pared 2 bases from V and 5 bases from J, leaving 10 bases between. Germline assignment: CDR1 SGHDT and CDR2 YYEEEE. This CDR3 is 13 amino acids long. The DNA read from the CDR3 is TGTGCCAGCAGCTTCGGGGGTTGGACTGAA. This gives the protein CASSFGGWTE. From start to end, the CDR3 is CASSFGGWTEAFF.

This clone turned up a few times. The sequence runs out 3 residues before the end of the CDR3; the remainder is reconstructed from the germline J gene. The J gene is TRBJ2-2, the V gene TRBV18, with 9 bases lining up with TRBD1. V shed 3 bases and J 5 bases; nucleotides not matched to a gene: 10. This CDR3 has 17 residues. CDR1 and CDR2 (germline): KGHSH, LQKENI. CDR3 region: CASSPPTGGGGTGELFF. The covered CDR3 bases are TGTGCCAGCTCACCCCCGACAGGGGGAGGAGGGACCGGGGAG.

Turning to this clone: The read falls 3 residues short of the CDR3 end, and the missing part is taken from the germline J gene. The chain is built from TRBV30 and TRBJ2-7; tentatively, D is TRBD1 (5 bases). CDR1 is GTSNPN, CDR2 SVGIG, per germline (reference sequence). The CDR3 consists of 12 residues. The V end lost 0 bases, the J end lost 2 bases, and 5 bases lay between the germline ends. CDR3 DNA, as far as it was read: TGTGCCTGGAGTGTAGGGGCCTACGAG. It translates to CAWSVGAYE. The CDR3, in full, reads CAWSVGAYEQYF.

Concerning this clone: Read data end 3 residues before the CDR3 end; the end is taken from the germline J gene. This chain connects TRBV20-1 to TRBJ2-7; D possibly corresponds to TRBD1 (6 bases). CDR3 size: 16 residues. Looked up from germline, CDR1 is DFQATT and CDR2 is SNEGSKA (reference sequence). V lost 6 bases to trimming and J lost 0 bases, with 21 bases between them. The CDR3 DNA, read in part, is TGCAGTGCCCCAAACCCAACAGGGATCCCCTCCTACGAG. It yields the protein CSAPNPTGIPSYE. The complete CDR3 protein is CSAPNPTGIPSYEQYF.

This clone was found a few times. The read stops 3 residues short of the end of the CDR3; the missing end is completed from the germline J gene. The V and J genes are TRBV7-9 and TRBJ1-2, with D perhaps TRBD1 (5 bases). The V gene lost 1 base and the J gene lost 6 bases, with 12 bases spanning the gap. Germline values: CDR1 SEHNR, CDR2 FQNEAQ (reference sequence). The CDR3 consists of 14 residues. CDR3 residues: CASSLGRVRDGYTF. The covered CDR3 bases are TGTGCCAGCAGCTTAGGCAGGGTTCGAGATGGC.

This clone has only a few counts. The sequenced fragment ends 3 residues before the CDR3 boundary, so the rest is inferred from the germline J gene. This sequence joins TRBV7-3 and TRBJ2-3, with D maybe TRBD2 (7 bases). V was shortened by 2 bases and J by 4 bases, with 13 bases between the two germline ends. CDR3 size: 15 residues. CDR1 and CDR2 (germline): SGHTA, FQGTGA. The CDR3 loop reads CASSLHGGGSDTQYF. The CDR3 bases that were read are TGTGCCAGCAGCTTACATGGGGGGGGCTCAGATACG. Supplemented by reference TRBV7-3 and TRBJ2-3, the full variable domain reads GAGVSQTPSNKVTEKGKYVELRCDPISGHTALYWYRQSLGQGPEFLIYFQGTGAADDSGLPNDRFFAVRPEGSVSTLKIQRTERGDSAVYLCASSLHGGGSDTQYFGPGTRLTVL.

Turning to this clone: The read ends 3 residues early relative to the CDR3; the germline J gene fills the gap. The chain joins TRBV7-9 to TRBJ1-4, with D possibly being TRBD1 (6 bases). V was pared by 5 bases and J by 7 bases, with 14 bases between. The V gene's germline CDR1 is SEHNR and CDR2 FQNEAQ (reference sequence). The CDR3 runs 14 residues. The part of the CDR3 DNA that was read is TGTGCCAGCAGCCCCACCGTACAGGGTGAAAAA. Translated: CASSPTVQGEK. The full CDR3 reads CASSPTVQGEKLFF.

This clone has at least ten counts. The read terminates 3 residues before the CDR3 end, so the remaining end is supplied by the germline J gene. This chain uses TRBV10-3 with TRBJ2-2, with a possible D match to TRBD2 (6 bases). V was pared by 6 bases and J by 3 bases, with 11 bases between. CDR3 length: 14 amino acids. CDR1 and CDR2 from the germline V gene are ENHRY and SYGVKD. CDR3 sequence: CAISTEGYTGELFF. The sequenced CDR3 bases are TGTGCCATCAGCACGGAGGGGTACACCGGGGAG.

For this clone: The CDR3 is cut off 3 residues early in the read; its end comes from the germline J gene. The genes are TRBV29-1 and TRBJ2-1, with TRBD1 identical over 8 bases. CDR1 and CDR2 (germline): SQVTM, ANQGSEA. V gave up 5 bases and J gave up 7 bases; unmatched junction bases: 7. The CDR3 consists of 13 residues. The sequenced part of the CDR3 DNA is TGCAGCGTTTACCGGGACAGGCATAATGAG. It translates to CSVYRDRHNE. The CDR3 as a whole reads CSVYRDRHNEQFF.

This clone is medium-sized (0.01 to 0.1%). The sequence runs out 3 residues before the end of the CDR3; the remainder is reconstructed from the germline J gene. The chain joins TRBV29-1 to TRBJ2-5, with a tentative D call TRBD1 (5 bases). CDR1 is SQVTM and CDR2 is ANQGSEA in the germline V gene. The germline V and J ends were trimmed by 2 bases and 4 bases, with 11 bases remaining between them. The CDR3 loop spans 13 amino acids. The CDR3 is CSVENIRVETQYF. CDR3 DNA, as far as it was read: TGCAGCGTTGAAAATATCAGGGTAGAGACC. Looking up the rest from reference TRBV29-1 and TRBJ2-5 gives the full variable domain: SAVISQKPSRDICQRGTSLTIQCQVDSQVTMMFWYRQQPGQSLTLIATANQGSEATYESGFVIDKFPISRPNLTFSTLTVSNMSPEDSSIYLCSVENIRVETQYFGPGTRLLVL.

This clone occurred many times. The read terminates 3 residues ahead of where the CDR3 ends, so the germline J gene completes it. This chain uses TRBV27 with TRBJ1-5; D is perhaps TRBD1 (5 bases). The CDR3 consists of 15 residues. Germline CDR1 MNHEY, CDR2 SMNVEV (reference sequence). V was trimmed by 3 bases and J by 0 bases, leaving 9 bases between them. CDR3 DNA, as far as it was read: TGTGCCAGCAGTTTGCGAGGGGATAGCAATCAGCCC. Translated, it gives CASSLRGDSNQP. The CDR3 reads in full as CASSLRGDSNQPQHF.

On this clone itself: Read coverage stops 3 residues before the CDR3 terminus; the germline J gene supplies the remainder. J is TRBJ1-4 and V is TRBV19; no clear D gene. This CDR3 region has 14 residues. CDR1 is LNHDA and CDR2 is SQIVND in the germline V gene (reference sequence). The V and J ends lost 7 bases and 0 bases respectively, with 9 bases between them. The CDR3 loop is CASTPIATNEKLFF. The CDR3 DNA, read in part, is TGTGCCAGTACGCCTATTGCAACTAATGAAAAA.

This clone was counted at least ten times. The CDR3 end is not reached by the read, which stops 3 residues before it; the germline J gene fills it in. The chain combines TRBV12-3 or TRBV12-4 with TRBJ1-3, with D unclear. CDR3 size: 18 residues. Trimming stripped 2 bases from V and 0 bases from J, with 17 bases between. This chain's CDR3 is CASSLINSCSVSGNTIYF. CDR3 DNA, as far as it was read: TGTGCCAGCAGTTTAATCAATTCTTGCAGCGTCTCTGGAAACACC.

This clone was seen at least ten times. The read halts 3 residues ahead of the CDR3 end, with the missing end drawn from the germline J gene. The chain joins TRBV9 to TRBJ2-7, with 9 positions matching TRBD1. J gave up 5 bases and V 3 bases, and 9 bases lay outside the gene matches. This CDR3 contains 15 residues. Germline CDR1 SGDLS, CDR2 YYNGEE. The CDR3 reads CASSEGQGGLHEQYF. The CDR3 DNA, read in part, is TGTGCCAGCAGCGAGGGACAGGGTGGACTCCACGAG.

With regard to this clone: Coverage ceases 3 residues before the CDR3 finishes, and the germline J gene fills in the end. The V call is TRBV30, the J call TRBJ2-7; TRBD1 matches 10 bases. The CDR3 spans 14 residues. J was trimmed by 6 bases and V by 3 bases; bases with no gene match: 8. The germline gives CDR1 GTSNPN, CDR2 SVGIG (reference sequence). This CDR3 reads CAWRRDRGLVEQYF. The sequenced part of the CDR3 DNA is TGTGCCTGGAGACGTGACAGGGGGCTGGTCGAG.

This clone was picked up a small number of times. Read coverage stops 3 residues before the CDR3 terminus; the germline J gene supplies the remainder. The V call is TRBV19, the J call TRBJ2-1; 8 bases align to TRBD2. Trimming removed 7 bases from V and 6 bases from J; junction bases left unmatched: 14. Germline CDR1 and CDR2: LNHDA and SQIVND (reference sequence). The CDR3 runs 16 residues. CDR3 in amino acids: CASTQEGLAALNEQFF. CDR3 DNA, as far as it was read: TGTGCCAGTACCCAGGAAGGACTAGCAGCGCTCAATGAG.

About this clone itself: The read ends 3 residues shy of where the CDR3 ends; the end is completed using the germline J gene. The genes are TRBV19 and TRBJ1-1; D is possibly TRBD1 (6 bases). The V end was cut by 3 bases, the J end by 4 bases, with 12 bases between. The CDR3 has 14 residues. Germline loops: CDR1 LNHDA, CDR2 SQIVND (reference sequence). The chain's CDR3 is CASSIAGVVTEAFF. Incomplete CDR3 DNA: TGTGCCAGTAGTATCGCAGGGGTTGTCACTGAA.

This clone was found many times. The CDR3 end falls 3 residues outside the read, so it is completed with the germline J gene. The chain uses TRBV20-1 and TRBJ2-7; 9 nucleotides line up with TRBD2. V gave up 4 bases and J gave up 0 bases; unmatched junction bases: 1. Germline CDR1 is DFQATT and CDR2 is SNEGSKA (reference sequence). CDR3 length equals 13 residues. The sequenced part of the CDR3 DNA is TGCAGTGCTAATAGCGGGAGCTCCTACGAG. This gives the protein CSANSGSSYE. The whole CDR3 protein reads CSANSGSSYEQYF.

On this clone itself: From the germline J gene comes the end of the CDR3, since the read stops 3 residues before it. This chain joins TRBV2 and TRBJ2-7, with D maybe TRBD2 (5 bases). V was cut by 5 bases and J by 3 bases, with 11 bases left in between. The CDR3 spans 13 residues. Germline V gene lookup returns CDR1 SNHLY and CDR2 FYNNEI. The DNA read from the CDR3 is TGTGCCAGCAGTTTTGGACTTTTCTACGAG. It yields the protein CASSFGLFYE. The complete CDR3 sequence is CASSFGLFYEQYF.

This clone was observed many times. The sequenced CDR3 bases are TGTGCCAGCAGACCAGGGGGCGAGAATCAGCCC. It codes for CASRPGGENQP. The full CDR3 sequence reads CASRPGGENQPQHF. The rearrangement uses TRBV7-2 and TRBJ1-5; TRBD1 matches at 8 bases. The read stops 3 residues short of the end of the CDR3; the missing end is completed from the germline J gene. In germline, CDR1 is SGHTA, CDR2 FQGNSA. This CDR3 contains 14 residues. V dropped 6 bases and J dropped 4; count of bases not matched to a gene: 5.

Many counts were recorded for this clone. The CDR3 end lies 3 residues beyond the end of the read and is filled in from the germline J gene. The chain uses TRBV18 and TRBJ2-7, with D tentatively TRBD2 (6 bases). Germline V gene data show CDR1 as KGHSH and CDR2 as LQKENI. V was cut by 2 bases and J by 6 bases, with 11 bases left in between. This CDR3 region has 13 residues. CDR3 sequence reads: CASSPSTRPEQYF. CDR3 DNA (partial): TGTGCCAGCTCACCATCGACTAGACCCGAG.

This clone was seen a few times. The missing CDR3 end, 3 residues past where the read stops, is filled in from the germline J gene. The chain uses TRBV18 and TRBJ2-7; tentatively, D is TRBD2 (6 bases). This CDR3 spans 15 amino acids. Germline lookup yields CDR1 KGHSH and CDR2 LQKENI. The germline V and J ends were trimmed by 6 bases and 2 bases, with 17 bases remaining between them. CDR3 protein: CASSTGSGGPYEQYF. The sequenced part of the CDR3 DNA is TGTGCCAGCTCCACGGGTAGCGGAGGCCCCTACGAG.

This clone was recorded at least ten times. Sequencing ends 3 residues short of the CDR3 end; the germline J gene provides the rest. This chain joins TRBV5-8 and TRBJ1-1; D might be TRBD1 (5 bases). The CDR3 loop spans 15 amino acids. V dropped 0 bases and J dropped 2 bases, with 11 bases sitting between them. Germline values: CDR1 SGHTS, CDR2 YDEGEE. The chain's CDR3 is CASSLEPGRNTEAFF. CDR3 DNA, as far as it was read: TGTGCCAGCAGCTTGGAGCCAGGGCGTAACACTGAA.

This clone is medium-sized by share. The read is 3 residues too short to cover the CDR3 end, so that end is filled in from the germline J gene. The chain combines TRBV9 with TRBJ2-1; D unresolved. Trimming stripped 0 bases from V and 8 bases from J, with 12 bases between. The CDR3 length is 14 residues. From germline, CDR1 is SGDLS and CDR2 YYNGEE. The CDR3 protein is CASSVETLRDEQFF. Incomplete CDR3 DNA: TGTGCCAGCAGCGTAGAGACTCTCCGGGATGAG.

As for this clone: The sequence runs out 3 residues before the end of the CDR3; the remainder is reconstructed from the germline J gene. The chain is built from TRBV18 and TRBJ1-3, with 7 bases fitting TRBD1. The germline V gene has CDR1 KGHSH and CDR2 LQKENI. The length of the CDR3 is 17 residues. Trimming took 3 bases from V and 0 from J; bases not matched to a gene: 8. The sequenced part of the CDR3 DNA is TGTGCCAGCTCACCCGAGATCAGGGGGAGCTCTGGAAACACC. It yields the protein CASSPEIRGSSGNT. The CDR3 as a whole reads CASSPEIRGSSGNTIYF.

A word on this clone: The read finishes 3 residues shy of the CDR3 end, and the germline J gene is used to complete it. The rearrangement links TRBV30 to TRBJ1-3, with D uncertain. CDR1 is GTSNPN, CDR2 SVGIG, per germline (reference sequence). The CDR3 is 14 residues long. V gave up 0 bases and J gave up 7 bases, with 13 bases separating them. The DNA read from the CDR3 is TGTGCCTGGAGTGTACCTAGTGCTCGGAACACC. Translation gives CAWSVPSARNT. From start to end, the CDR3 is CAWSVPSARNTIYF.

Note on this clone: The read gets to within 3 residues of the CDR3 end, and the germline J gene fills in the rest. The chain joins TRBV7-4 to TRBJ1-5; no definite D call. The germline CDR1 and CDR2 sequences are SGHVT and SQSDAQ. V gave up 1 base and J gave up 5 bases, with 9 bases separating them. The CDR3 totals 14 residues. The CDR3 reads CASSLGGTDQPQHF. CDR3 bases read: TGTGCCAGCAGCTTAGGCGGCACCGATCAGCCC.

At least ten counts were recorded for this clone. Incomplete CDR3 DNA: TGTGCCAGCAGTTTGCGAGCGTCGAACACCGGGGAG. Amino acid sequence: CASSLRASNTGE. The entire CDR3 reads CASSLRASNTGELFF. The rearrangement links TRBV12-3 or TRBV12-4 to TRBJ2-2; D remains ambiguous. The read is 3 residues too short to cover the CDR3 end, so that end is filled in from the germline J gene. Trimming stripped 3 bases from V and 0 bases from J, with 8 bases between. The CDR3 contains 15 residues.